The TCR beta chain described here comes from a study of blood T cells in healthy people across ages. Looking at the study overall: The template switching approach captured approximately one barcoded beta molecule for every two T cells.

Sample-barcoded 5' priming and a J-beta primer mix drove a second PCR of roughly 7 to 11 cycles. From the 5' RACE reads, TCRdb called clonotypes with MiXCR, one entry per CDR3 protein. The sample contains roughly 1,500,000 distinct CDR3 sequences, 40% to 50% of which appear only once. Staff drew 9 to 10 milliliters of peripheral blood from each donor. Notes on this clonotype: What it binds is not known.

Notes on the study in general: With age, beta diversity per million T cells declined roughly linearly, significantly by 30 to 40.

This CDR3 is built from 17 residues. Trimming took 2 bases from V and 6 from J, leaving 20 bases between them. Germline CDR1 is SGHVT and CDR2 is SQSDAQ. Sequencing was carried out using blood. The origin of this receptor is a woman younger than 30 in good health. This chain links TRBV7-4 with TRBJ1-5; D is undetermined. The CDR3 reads CASSLWEYAVEGQPQHF. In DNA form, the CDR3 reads TGTGCCAGCAGCTTATGGGAATACGCAGTTGAAGGTCAGCCCCAGCATTTT.